The 6 T cell receptor beta chains reported below all come from one sample, sequenced in a study of blood T cell repertoires in COVID-19. The assay was immunoSEQ multiplex PCR, and TCRdb's table has in-frame clones only and misses some. The sample consists of a few hundred thousand clones, around four fifths of them appearing once. The source material was peripheral blood. Receptors were obtained from a man aged 25 to 40 who had recovered from COVID-19.

J is TRBJ2-3 and V is TRBV11-3; D may be TRBD1 (6 bases). Germline V gives CDR1 SGHNT, CDR2 YENEEA. The CDR3 is 13 amino acids. With 5 bases removed from V and 6 bases from J, the gap between germline ends came to 12 bases. CDR3 bases: TGTGCCAGCAGCCTAAACAGGGATGATACGCAGTATTTT. Its protein product is CASSLNRDDTQYF.

V gene TRBV18 combines with J gene TRBJ2-6; 8 bases are a match to TRBD2. The CDR3 is made up of 15 amino acids. Trimming cost V 8 bases and J 2 bases; bases outside gene matches: 5. Per the germline V gene, CDR1 is KGHSH and CDR2 is LQKENI. CDR3 nucleotides: TGTGCCAGCCACGCGGGGGGAGCTGGGGCCAACGTCCTGACTTTC. It translates to CASHAGGAGANVLTF.

This clone was observed a few times. The genes are TRBV28 and TRBJ1-1; TRBD1 agrees at 9 bases. Germline CDR1 is MDHEN and CDR2 is SYDVKM. Unmatched junction bases numbered 7, after V lost 6 bases and J lost 5 bases. CDR3 length: 14 residues. The CDR3 nucleotides read TGTGCCAGCAGCTCCGGACAGGGGAGGACTGAAGCTTTCTTT. Its translation: CASSSGQGRTEAFF.

The rearrangement uses TRBV5-4 and TRBJ1-2; 8 bases align to TRBD1. Germline CDR1 reads SGHNT; CDR2 reads YYREEE (reference sequence). The CDR3 is 13 residues long. With V trimmed by 0 bases and J by 5 bases, 0 bases remained unmatched. In DNA, the CDR3 is TGTGCCAGCAGCTTGGGGACAGGGTATGGCTACACCTTC. Amino acids: CASSLGTGYGYTF.

This chain connects TRBV28 to TRBJ1-5, with D possibly TRBD1 on 6 matching bases. Germline CDR1 is MDHEN and CDR2 is SYDVKM. V lost 5 bases, J lost 3 bases, and 11 bases lay in between. This CDR3 is 14 amino acids long. CDR3 coding DNA: TGTGCCAGCAGTATTCCAGGGGACAATCAGCCCCAGCATTTT. Its protein product is CASSIPGDNQPQHF.

The chain employs TRBV5-1 and TRBJ1-3, with 7 bases identical to TRBD1. The ends lost 1 base at V and 4 bases at J; junction bases unmatched: 11. The CDR3 totals 17 residues. Germline V CDR1 and CDR2: SGHRS, YFSETQ. This CDR3 reads CASSLTANRGGGNTIYF. CDR3 nucleotide sequence: TGCGCCAGCAGCTTGACCGCCAACAGGGGAGGAGGAAACACCATATATTTT. Full variable domain (missing parts from reference TRBV5-1 and TRBJ1-3): KAGVTQTPRYLIKTRGQQVTLSCSPISGHRSVSWYQQTPGQGLQFLFEYFSETQRNKGNFPGRFSGRQFSNSRSEMNVSTLELGDSALYLCASSLTANRGGGNTIYFGEGSWLTVV.